This T cell receptor beta chain was obtained from a study of blood T cell repertoires in COVID-19. Study-level background: Sources were T cells, B-cell-depleted T cells, or PBMCs; the material itself was cDNA or gDNA.

CDR3 size: 11 residues. V was pared by 7 bases and J by 3 bases, with 9 bases between. Germline CDR1 is SQVTM and CDR2 is ANQGSEA. The authors' processing: Nucleated cell number was recorded as an estimate derived from reference gene primer amplification. Only in-frame clones appear in the TCRdb table, and some are missing; sequencing was by immunoSEQ multiplex PCR. V and J calls and clone size are copied from that table; D and trimming were computed from the DNA. Among approximately 100,000 clones listed, 87% were seen once. The sequence derives from a man aged 45-60 years with acute or convalescent COVID-19. V usage is TRBV29-1 and J usage is TRBJ1-1, with D tentatively TRBD1 (6 bases). Material: peripheral blood. CDR3 DNA sequence: TGCAGCGGGTACAGGGACACTGAAGCTTTCTTT. Translating gives CSGYRDTEAFF.